This T cell receptor (beta chain) was sequenced during a study of CD8 T cells in ankylosing spondylitis. As to this clonotype: The antigen is undetermined.

Whole-study results and caveats: Past research had described some motif variants in reactive arthritis synovial fluid and blood. Relatively rare in peripheral blood, disease-linked clones were also CD8+. The study identified a TCR beta motif of roughly eight highly homologous variants that appeared characteristic of ankylosing spondylitis blood.

Using its own MiXCR run on the 5' RACE reads, TCRdb lists one record per CDR3 protein. The sample lists 210,000 or so distinct CDR3 sequences, roughly 25% seen once, with 5% to 8% in the top ten. V was shortened by 6 bases and J by 2 bases, with 19 bases between the two germline ends. Germline lookup yields CDR1 DFQATT and CDR2 SNEGSKA (reference sequence). CDR3 size: 16 residues. Sequenced input: blood, either unsorted or a sorted T cell fraction (not recorded which). This clonotype was obtained from a male donor with ankylosing spondylitis or in good health (not recorded which). The chain couples TRBV20-1 to TRBJ2-2; tentative D call: TRBD1 (6 bases). The CDR3 loop is CSAPSARGDNTGELFF. CDR3 sequence (DNA): TGCAGTGCCCCCTCGGCCAGGGGCGACAACACCGGGGAGCTGTTTTTT.